This entry is about one TCR beta chain. What it recognizes is unknown. Patients were excluded for uncontrolled infection, other autoimmune disease, pregnancy or lactation. The sample comes from a study of T cells in Graves' hyperthyroidism and ophthalmopathy. Findings of the study overall: A median 6.5 months before onset, the model predicted ophthalmopathy. Ophthalmopathy was told apart from stable hyperthyroidism by a 13 V-J model.

The TCR beta CDR3 regions underwent amplification using RNA transcripts as the source. The HTBI primer set was used in a first-round RT-PCR of the TCR CDR3. Using its own MiXCR run on the multiplex PCR reads, TCRdb lists one record per CDR3 protein. The data hold 500,000 to 750,000 distinct CDR3 sequences, with under 60% observed a single time. The CDR3 is 12 residues long. Germline V gene lookup returns CDR1 ENHRY and CDR2 SYGVKD. The chain recombines TRBV10-3 with TRBJ2-7; TRBD2 aligns across 7 bases. This receptor was obtained from a woman under 30 with Graves' hyperthyroidism. Input material: peripheral blood or thyroid tissue (not recorded which). CDR3 DNA: TGTGCTCCCTTTGGGGGGGGAAACGAGCAGTACTTC. As protein: CAPFGGGNEQYF.